The clone carrying this T cell receptor (beta chain) has ten or more counts. Its antigen is as yet unknown. Each CDR3 protein is one row after TCRdb ran MiXCR on the multiplex PCR reads. The sample lists over 250,000 distinct CDR3 sequences, 30% seen once, with more than 0.95% in the top ten. Breast cancer patients provided tissue from their axillary draining lymph nodes. This CDR3 region has 13 residues. V gave up 8 bases and J gave up 4 bases, with 13 bases separating them. The data belong to a study of breast tumors, draining lymph nodes, adjacent tissues. Study-level points and caveats: Tumors had less TCR diversity than lymph nodes, more than nontumor tissue.

The sequencing input was axillary lymph node tissue. The chain has TRBV12-3 or TRBV12-4 and TRBJ2-3; D is unresolved. This TCR came from a female donor with breast cancer. Some clones in this sample may be carry-over from other donors' samples. The CDR3 loop reads CASVLTTSDTQYF. The CDR3 DNA is TGTGCCAGCGTTCTAACTACCTCAGATACGCAGTATTTT.